The following is a TCR beta chain sequence with its context. This entry comes from a study of blood T cell repertoires in COVID-19. Study overall: The United States, Italy and Spain provided the acute and convalescent COVID-19 samples. The analysed material was cDNA or gDNA that came from T cells, B-cell-depleted T cells, or PBMCs.

Seattle patient enrollment occurred during active infection, with longitudinal follow-up thereafter. The V gene's germline CDR1 is SNHLY and CDR2 FYNNEI. The CDR3 runs 17 residues. Trimming removed 6 bases from V and 0 bases from J; junction bases left unmatched: 9. Methods used by the authors: By means of reference gene primer amplification, nucleated cell counts were estimated. Assay used: immunoSEQ multiplex PCR; TCRdb lists only in-frame clones, some missing. Clone size and V and J calls were adopted from that table, with D and trimming inferred from the DNA. The table shows 150,000 to 200,000 clones, with roughly 79% occurring only once.

The sequenced sample consisted of peripheral blood. The clonotype was recovered from a woman of 80 years or more with COVID-19, enrolled during active disease. The rearrangement links TRBV2 to TRBJ1-3; 9 nucleotides align to TRBD1. The DNA of the CDR3 is TGTGCCAGCAGGCGTAGGACAGGGGTTACCTCTGGAAACACCATATATTTT. Translation: CASRRRTGVTSGNTIYF.